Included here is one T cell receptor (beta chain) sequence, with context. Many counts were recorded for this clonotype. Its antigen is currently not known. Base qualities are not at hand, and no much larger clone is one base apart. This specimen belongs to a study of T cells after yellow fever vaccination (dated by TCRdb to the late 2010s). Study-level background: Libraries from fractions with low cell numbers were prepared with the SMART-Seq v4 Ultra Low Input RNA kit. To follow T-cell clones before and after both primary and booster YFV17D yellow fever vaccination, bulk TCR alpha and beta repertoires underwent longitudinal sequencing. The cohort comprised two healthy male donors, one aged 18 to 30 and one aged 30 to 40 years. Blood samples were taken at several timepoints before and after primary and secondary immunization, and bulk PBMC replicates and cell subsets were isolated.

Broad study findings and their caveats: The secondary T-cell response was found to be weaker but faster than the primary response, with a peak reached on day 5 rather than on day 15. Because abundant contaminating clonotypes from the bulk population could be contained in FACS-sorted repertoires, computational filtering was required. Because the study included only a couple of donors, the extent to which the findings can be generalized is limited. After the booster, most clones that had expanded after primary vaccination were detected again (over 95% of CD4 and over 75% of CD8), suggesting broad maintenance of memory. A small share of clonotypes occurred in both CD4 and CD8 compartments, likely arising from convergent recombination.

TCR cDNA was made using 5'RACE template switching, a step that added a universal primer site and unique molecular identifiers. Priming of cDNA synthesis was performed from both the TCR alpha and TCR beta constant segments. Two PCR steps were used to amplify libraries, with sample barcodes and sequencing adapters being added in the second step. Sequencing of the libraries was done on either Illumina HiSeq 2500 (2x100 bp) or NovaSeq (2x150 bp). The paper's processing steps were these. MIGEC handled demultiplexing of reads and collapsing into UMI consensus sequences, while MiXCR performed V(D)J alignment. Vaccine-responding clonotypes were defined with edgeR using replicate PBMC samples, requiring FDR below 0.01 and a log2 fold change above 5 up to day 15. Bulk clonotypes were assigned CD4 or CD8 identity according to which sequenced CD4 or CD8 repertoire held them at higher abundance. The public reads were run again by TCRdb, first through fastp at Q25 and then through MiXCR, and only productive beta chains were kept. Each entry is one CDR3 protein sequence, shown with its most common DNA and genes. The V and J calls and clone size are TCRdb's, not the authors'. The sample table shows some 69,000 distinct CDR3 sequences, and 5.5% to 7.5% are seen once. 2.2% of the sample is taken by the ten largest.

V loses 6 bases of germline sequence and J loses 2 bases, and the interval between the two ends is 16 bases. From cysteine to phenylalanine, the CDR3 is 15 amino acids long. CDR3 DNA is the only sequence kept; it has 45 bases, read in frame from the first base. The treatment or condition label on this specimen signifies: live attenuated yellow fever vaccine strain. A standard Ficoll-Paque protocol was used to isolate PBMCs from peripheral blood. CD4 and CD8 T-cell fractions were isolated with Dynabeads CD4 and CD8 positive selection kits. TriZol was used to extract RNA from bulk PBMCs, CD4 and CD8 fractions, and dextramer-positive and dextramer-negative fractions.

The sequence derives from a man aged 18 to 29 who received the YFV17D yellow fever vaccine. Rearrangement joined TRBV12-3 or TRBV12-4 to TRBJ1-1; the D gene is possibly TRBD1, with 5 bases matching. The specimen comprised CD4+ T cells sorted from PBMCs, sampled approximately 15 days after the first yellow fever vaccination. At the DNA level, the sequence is TGTGCCAGCAGGCCGGTTTCGGGGGGAAACACTGAAGCTTTCTTT. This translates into CASRPVSGGNTEAFF.